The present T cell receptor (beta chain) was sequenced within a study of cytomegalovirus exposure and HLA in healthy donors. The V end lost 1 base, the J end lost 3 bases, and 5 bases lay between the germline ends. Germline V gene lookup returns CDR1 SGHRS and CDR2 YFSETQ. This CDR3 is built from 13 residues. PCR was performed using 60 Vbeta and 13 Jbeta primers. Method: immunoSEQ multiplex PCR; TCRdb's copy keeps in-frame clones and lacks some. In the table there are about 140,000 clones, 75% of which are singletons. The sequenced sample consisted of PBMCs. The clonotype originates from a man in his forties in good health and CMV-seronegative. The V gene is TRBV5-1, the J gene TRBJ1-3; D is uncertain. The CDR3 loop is CASSLTDGNTIYF. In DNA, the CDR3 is TGCGCCAGCAGCTTGACAGATGGAAACACCATATATTTT.